This TCR beta chain was sequenced for a study of shared clonotypes between healthy human individuals. Study background: The study used three CD4 naive, three CD4 memory, two CD8 naive and one CD8 memory plate per donor. The study's findings and limits: Estimated richness was generally greater in naive than memory subsets. A handful of donors had 4% to 5% of their naive CD4 clonotypes in common.

The V gene end was trimmed by 5 bases and the J gene end by 5 bases; junction bases not matched to a gene: 7. The CDR3 is 15 residues long. The V gene's germline CDR1 is MNHNS and CDR2 SASEGT. On this clone itself: What it recognizes is unknown.

The sorted-subset replicate PCRs were given 200 ng DNA, which is 25,000 to 35,000 T cell genomes. This table comes from immunoSEQ multiplex PCR, and its TCRdb copy is limited to in-frame clones, with some not included. The data contain approximately 2.4 million clones, approximately 96% of them seen just once; the ten biggest clones take up less than 0.15%. What was sequenced was naive CD4+ T cells sorted from blood. As for subset: CD45RA+ positively selected. The sequence was obtained from a man between 18 and 29 years old in good health. The V and J genes are TRBV6-1 and TRBJ2-7; 12 positions agree with TRBD1. CDR3 nucleotides: TGTGCCAGCAGTATCCCGGGACAGGGGGCTCACGAGCAGTACTTC. It specifies CASSIPGQGAHEQYF.